The rows below give T cell receptor beta chains drawn from one sample of a study of regulatory T cells in long-lasting Graves disease. TCRdb fed the multiplex PCR reads into MiXCR, producing one record per CDR3 protein. The data contain some 340,000 distinct CDR3 sequences, 10% to 15% of them singletons. The same data also contributed to another study, on T cells in Graves' hyperthyroidism and ophthalmopathy.

Sequenced here: peripheral blood mononuclear cells (PBMCs), sampled at new diagnosis, from a patient treated with antithyroid drugs. The receptors stem from a young woman with Graves disease. CDR3s include the opening cysteine and the closing phenylalanine or tryptophan. D genes are given only for firm matches. Rows give clone size only sometimes, using once, few, many, or a class for an expanded clone.

>TRBV12-3/TRBV12-4|TRBJ1-1|few|.
TGTGCCAGCCTTCGGTCGAGGGCTGAAGCTTCCTTC
CASLRSRAEASF
>TRBV27|TRBJ2-5|many|.
TGTGCCAGCAGTTCCCCAGGGTTCATAGAGACCCAGTACTTC
CASSSPGFIETQYF
>TRBV3-1|TRBJ2-2|many|TRBD2
TGTGCCAGCAGCCAAGAGGGTGGTAGCGGGGAGTACACCGGGGAGCTGTTTTTT
CASSQEGGSGEYTGELFF
>TRBV6-2/TRBV6-3|TRBJ2-2|.|.
TGTGCCAGCCGCCACCTCAGGGGCACCGGGGAGCTGTTTTTT
CASRHLRGTGELFF
>TRBV11-2|TRBJ2-2|many|TRBD2
TGTGCCAGCAGCTCCGGGACTAGGACGTACACCGGGGAGCTGTTTTTT
CASSSGTRTYTGELFF
>TRBV7-8|TRBJ2-7|many|.
TGTGCCAGCAGCCCGCGGGACTACGAGCAGTACTTC
CASSPRDYEQYF
>TRBV20-1|TRBJ1-2|.|.
TGCAGTGCTACCGTAATAAACTATGGCTACACCTTC
CSATVINYGYTF
>TRBV12-3/TRBV12-4|TRBJ1-5|few|TRBD1
TGTGCCAGCAGTCGGGACAGTCAGATTGGGCCCCAGCATTTT
CASSRDSQIGPQHF
>TRBV18|TRBJ2-7|many|TRBD2
TGTGCCAGCTCACCACGTCGGGGGGGACAAGGGGACTACGAGCAGTACTTC
CASSPRRGGQGDYEQYF
>TRBV29-1|TRBJ2-5|many|.
TGCAGCATCGAAACCCTGACGAGGGAGACCCAGTACTTC
CSIETLTRETQYF
>TRBV20-1|TRBJ2-7|many|.
TGCAGTGCTACTAAAACGCGTTACGAGCAGTACTTC
CSATKTRYEQYF
>TRBV18|TRBJ1-2|few|.
TGTGCCAGCTCACAGACTCAAGGTGGAGGCTACACCTTC
CASSQTQGGGYTF
>TRBV10-3|TRBJ1-2|.|TRBD1
TGTGCCATCAGTGCATGGGACAGCAGCTATGGCTACACCTTC
CAISAWDSSYGYTF
>TRBV20-1|TRBJ2-1|.|.
TGCAGTGCTAGATCCCTGACAGCCCCCTACGATGGGCAGTTCTTC
CSARSLTAPYDGQFF
>TRBV30|TRBJ1-5|many|TRBD1
TGTGCCTTAAGCTCCTCGGACAGGTGGGATCAGCCCCAGCATTTT
CALSSSDRWDQPQHF
>TRBV15|TRBJ2-3|.|.
TGTGCCACCAGCATTCGGACGAACAGGGGCACAGATACGCAGTATTTT
CATSIRTNRGTDTQYF
>TRBV5-5|TRBJ1-6|.|TRBD1
TGTGCCAGCAGCCACAGGGGGCCAAATTCACCCCTCCACTTT
CASSHRGPNSPLHF
>TRBV29-1|TRBJ1-1|many|.
TGCAGCGATGTAGGTTACAAAGGACCCCGGGCTTTCTTT
CSDVGYKGPRAFF
>TRBV2|TRBJ1-1|many|TRBD1
TGTGCCAGCAGTGAAAGCGGGCAGGGGGCGGCCTACACTGAAGCTTTCTTT
CASSESGQGAAYTEAFF
>TRBV20-1|TRBJ2-5|.|TRBD2
TGCAGTGCTATCCCCCCTTTGCTAGCGGGTCAAGAGACCCAGTACTTC
CSAIPPLLAGQETQYF
>TRBV7-9|TRBJ1-4|.|.
TGTGCCAGCAGCACCGCAGGGCGCTCTGAGGAAAAACTGTTTTTT
CASSTAGRSEEKLFF
>TRBV6-1|TRBJ1-2|many|.
TGTGCCAGCAGTCCGATTCCGGGACGAAAACCTAACTATGGCTACACCTTC
CASSPIPGRKPNYGYTF
>TRBV5-1|TRBJ2-5|many|TRBD2
TGCGCCAGCAGCCTAACTAGCGACCAAGAGACCCAGTACTTC
CASSLTSDQETQYF
>TRBV2|TRBJ2-1|many|.
TGTGCCAGCAGTCCGTCACGACTAGACAATGAGCAGTTCTTC
CASSPSRLDNEQFF
>TRBV18|TRBJ1-2|many|.
TGTGCCAGCTCTCGGGCGGCCCCAGATGGCTACACCTTC
CASSRAAPDGYTF
>TRBV20-1|TRBJ2-6|.|TRBD1
TGCAGTGCTAGATCCGGGACAGGGGTTTTTGGGGCCAACGTCCTGACTTTC
CSARSGTGVFGANVLTF
>TRBV7-8|TRBJ2-1|many|.
TGTGCCAGCCGGAAGGTCCTGGGCAATGAGCAGTTCTTC
CASRKVLGNEQFF
>TRBV27|TRBJ2-7|many|TRBD1
TGTGCCAGCAGTCCACAGGGGTCCCCCTACGAGCAGTACTTC
CASSPQGSPYEQYF
>TRBV7-2|TRBJ1-3|many|.
TGTGCCAGCAGCTTAGCGGGGGGTTTTATAACCGGCTCTGGAAACACCATATATTTT
CASSLAGGFITGSGNTIYF
>TRBV12-3/TRBV12-4|TRBJ2-1|many|.
TGTGCCAGCAATTCACCGGGACCCTCCTACAATGAGCAGTTCTTC
CASNSPGPSYNEQFF
>TRBV7-2|TRBJ2-1|many|.
TGTGCCAGCAGCCTCCTCTCCCCTGAGCAGTTCTTC
CASSLLSPEQFF
>TRBV27|TRBJ1-2|.|.
TGTGCCAGCAGTACCATACAGCACTATGGCTACACCTTC
CASSTIQHYGYTF
>TRBV7-9|TRBJ2-3|many|.
TGTGCCAGCAGCTTCCTGACTAGCACAGATACGCAGTATTTT
CASSFLTSTDTQYF
>TRBV7-9|TRBJ2-1|.|.
TGTGCCAGCAGCCGCATTCAGGCATCCTACAATGAGCAGTTCTTC
CASSRIQASYNEQFF
>TRBV7-2|TRBJ2-3|many|.
TGTGCCAGCAGCCTACACTGGGGGACGCCAGCCCGCACAGATACGCAGTATTTT
CASSLHWGTPARTDTQYF
>TRBV3-1|TRBJ2-5|many|.
TGTGCCAGCAGCCACGTCCGAGAGACCCAGTACTTC
CASSHVRETQYF
>TRBV28|TRBJ2-3|few|.
TGTGCCAGCAGCTCCACCTTGTATACGCAGTATTTT
CASSSTLYTQYF
>TRBV7-9|TRBJ2-3|few|.
TGTGCCAGCCTGCAATTAGCAGATACGCAGTATTTT
CASLQLADTQYF
>TRBV25-1|TRBJ1-6|many|.
TGTGCCAGCAGTGAAAACGGCCTCAATTCACCCCTCCACTTT
CASSENGLNSPLHF
>TRBV20-1|TRBJ2-3|few|TRBD2
TGCAGTGCTTTCCTATTAGCGGGGTTCACAGATACGCAGTATTTT
CSAFLLAGFTDTQYF
>TRBV6-1|TRBJ2-2|.|.
TGTGCCAGCAGTCGAGGCGGTTCGGGCGGGGAGCTGTTTTTT
CASSRGGSGGELFF
>TRBV6-2/TRBV6-3|TRBJ1-5|many|.
TGTGCCAGCAGTTCCCAATCGACAGGAAGTAGGGGCAATCAGCCCCAGCATTTT
CASSSQSTGSRGNQPQHF
>TRBV28|TRBJ2-5|many|.
TGTGCCAGCAGCCGGCGGGACCAAGAGACCCAGTACTTC
CASSRRDQETQYF
>TRBV7-2|TRBJ1-2|many|.
TGTGCCAGCAGCTCTTGGGGTCAGGGGAGTCACTATGGCTACACCTTC
CASSSWGQGSHYGYTF
>TRBV4-3|TRBJ2-1|few|TRBD1
TGCGCCAGCAGCCATCACGGGACAGTTGGGAATGAGCAGTTCTTC
CASSHHGTVGNEQFF
>TRBV12-3/TRBV12-4|TRBJ2-1|many|.
TGTGCCAGCAGTTTTTTTGGCGCAAACAATGAGCAGTTCTTC
CASSFFGANNEQFF
>TRBV6-1|TRBJ2-5|many|TRBD1
TGTGCCAGCAGAGTAGGACAGGGGGCTAGAGAGACCCAGTACTTC
CASRVGQGARETQYF
>TRBV5-4|TRBJ1-2|.|.
TGTGCCAGCAGCTTGGCGAGGACCTATGGCTACACCTTC
CASSLARTYGYTF
>TRBV24-1|TRBJ2-5|.|.
TGTGCCACCAGTGGACAGACGGATTTTGTAGAGACCCAGTACTTC
CATSGQTDFVETQYF
>TRBV2|TRBJ2-2|many|TRBD1
TGTGCCAGCAGTGAACGACAGGGGGCCTCCGCGAACACCGGGGAGCTGTTTTTT
CASSERQGASANTGELFF
>TRBV7-9|TRBJ2-1|many|.
TGTGCCAGCAGCTTAGTAGTAGCGGACTCCTACAATGAGCAGTTCTTC
CASSLVVADSYNEQFF
>TRBV7-9|TRBJ2-5|few|.
TGTGCCAGCAGCTCCGCCCCCACTAGTAAAGAGACCCAGTCCTTC
CASSSAPTSKETQSF
>TRBV19|TRBJ1-5|many|TRBD1
TGTGCCAGTAGTATTTTTGGGGACGGACAGGGGGCGCGCAATCAGCCCCAGCATTTT
CASSIFGDGQGARNQPQHF
>TRBV10-3|TRBJ1-4|many|.
TGTGCCACCTCACAGGCTAATGAAAAACTGTTTTTT
CATSQANEKLFF
>TRBV19|TRBJ2-1|.|.
TGTGCCAGTACCGGGGGGCAGGGCATGGTCTTC
CASTGGQGMVF
>TRBV20-1|TRBJ2-1|many|.
TGCAGTGCTAGCGAGTTCCGGGACGATAAATACAATGAGCAGTTCTTC
CSASEFRDDKYNEQFF
>TRBV19|TRBJ1-5|many|TRBD1
TGTGCCATCTCCACAGGGGGCAATCAGCCCCAGCATTTT
CAISTGGNQPQHF